This entry describes one T cell receptor beta chain. Its target is not known. Data came from immunoSEQ multiplex PCR; TCRdb stores just in-frame clones and leaves some out. The sample consists of about 120,000 clones, roughly 91% of them appearing once. This specimen comes from a study of graft-versus-host responses after intestinal transplantation. Study overall: Tacrolimus and steroids were given for roughly 3 years to all recipients after anti-thymocyte globulin induction.

V lost 6 bases to trimming and J lost 4 bases, with 14 bases between them. Germline V gene sequence: CDR1 SNHLY, CDR2 FYNNEI. The CDR3 length is 14 residues. Study outcomes and limitations: Clonal ratios of graft-versus-host to host-versus-graft in allografts were high for patients exhibiting graft-donor T cell macrochimerism. There were GvH clones found in recipient marrow, and some of them appeared first in ileum or blood.

The chain combines TRBV2 with TRBJ2-3, with D perhaps matching TRBD1 (6 bases). The sequencing here drew on unstimulated CD4+ T cells sorted from spleen or lymph node cells, taken before intestinal transplant. The TCR comes from a human donor who received an intestinal transplant. CDR3 residues: CASSATGWADTQYF. The CDR3 DNA reads TGTGCCAGCAGCGCCACAGGGTGGGCAGATACGCAGTATTTT.